Described below is a single T cell receptor beta chain sequence and its context. The record originates from a study of control samples from healthy donors and cancer patients. TCRdb's copy holds only in-frame clones and misses some; the assay was immunoSEQ multiplex PCR. This sample carries roughly 80,000 clones, under 90% of them seen once, and the ten largest clones take approximately 6%. V was cut by 2 bases and J by 2 bases, with 9 bases left in between. Germline CDR1 and CDR2: LGHDT and YNNKEL (reference sequence). This CDR3 spans 14 amino acids. This receptor was identified in a man aged 45-60 years in good health. The gene calls are TRBV3-1 (or the pseudogene TRBV3-2) and TRBJ1-1; D is ambiguous. The sample consisted of blood. The CDR3 loop reads CASSQLDRNTEAFF. CDR3 nucleotides: TGTGCCAGCAGCCAATTGGACCGTAACACTGAAGCTTTCTTT.